Presented here are 18 T cell receptor beta chains from one specimen sequenced in a study of control samples from healthy donors and cancer patients. Libraries were prepared by immunoSEQ multiplex PCR; TCRdb keeps only in-frame clonotypes and omits some of them. The profile shows around 120,000 clones, 93% of them singletons. Sequencing was performed on blood. Receptor source: a man aged 30 to 39 in good health.

The rearrangement links TRBV5-1 to TRBJ2-1; a possible D gene is TRBD2 (6 bases). The CDR3 is 15 residues long. V was clipped by 2 bases and J by 5 bases, with 14 bases between them. CDR1 SGHRS and CDR2 YFSETQ come from the germline V gene. CDR3 amino acids: CASSFREPYDNEQFF. The CDR3 coding sequence is TGCGCCAGCAGCTTCCGGGAGCCTTATGACAATGAGCAGTTCTTC. Full variable domain (rest looked up from reference TRBV5-1 and TRBJ2-1): KAGVTQTPRYLIKTRGQQVTLSCSPISGHRSVSWYQQTPGQGLQFLFEYFSETQRNKGNFPGRFSGRQFSNSRSEMNVSTLELGDSALYLCASSFREPYDNEQFFGPGTRLTVL.

The chain employs TRBV19 and TRBJ1-5; 7 positions match TRBD1. After removal of 2 bases from V and 6 bases from J, the junction contained 13 bases not matched to a gene. CDR1 LNHDA and CDR2 SQIVND come from the germline V gene (reference sequence). CDR3 size: 17 residues. The CDR3 DNA is TGTGCCAGTAGTATAAAGAACAGGGGTGGAGGTGGTCAGCCCCAGCATTTT. It translates to CASSIKNRGGGGQPQHF.

This chain links TRBV5-1 with TRBJ2-3; TRBD1 is a possible D gene (6 bases). V was clipped by 2 bases and J by 3 bases, with 13 bases between them. Germline CDR1 reads SGHRS; CDR2 reads YFSETQ. The CDR3 contains 15 residues. The CDR3 reads CASSLGRGATDTQYF. Written as DNA, the CDR3 is TGCGCCAGCAGCTTAGGCAGGGGAGCGACAGATACGCAGTATTTT.

The CDR3 region has the DNA TGTGCCAGCAGTCCTGACAGGGTCAGGGCTGAAGCTTTCTTT. This codes for CASSPDRVRAEAFF. The chain carries TRBV6-5 and TRBJ1-1; 7 nucleotides line up with TRBD1. Trimming took 5 bases from V and 6 from J; bases not matched to a gene: 9. Germline V gene data show CDR1 as MNHEY and CDR2 as SVGAGI. The CDR3 loop spans 14 amino acids.

V and J are TRBV7-9 and TRBJ1-2; no firm D call. The CDR3 extends over 15 amino acids. CDR1 and CDR2 from the germline V gene are SEHNR and FQNEAQ (reference sequence). Deletions cut 3 bases from V and 0 bases from J, with 11 bases between. The CDR3 DNA sequence: TGTGCCAGCAGCTTGTCCGTAGACACTAACTATGGCTACACCTTC. Its protein is CASSLSVDTNYGYTF.

The chain links TRBV6-4 to TRBJ2-5; no definite D call. V was trimmed by 3 bases and J by 4 bases, leaving 9 bases between them. This CDR3 has 13 residues. Germline CDR1 is MRHNA and CDR2 is SNTAGT. This chain's CDR3 is CASSEGPRETQYF. In DNA form, the CDR3 reads TGTGCCAGCAGTGAAGGGCCCCGAGAGACCCAGTACTTC.

The chain is built from TRBV5-6 and TRBJ1-6; 8 positions agree with TRBD1. This CDR3 is 14 amino acids long. Looked up from germline, CDR1 is SGHDT and CDR2 is YYEEEE. The V segment lost 4 bases and the J segment 18 bases; nucleotides outside the gene matches: 15. Here the CDR3 reads CASSPMTGAPHSHF. CDR3 nucleotide sequence: TGTGCCAGCAGCCCGATGACAGGGGCCCCCCATAGCCACTTT.

V and J are TRBV21-1 and TRBJ2-3; the D call in the table, TRBD1, was not verified against the DNA. TRBV21-1 is assigned pseudogene status. CDR3 length: 17 amino acids. CDR3 region: CASSKGFDRLITDTQYF. The DNA of the CDR3 is TGTGCCAGCAGCAAAGGGTTTGACAGGCTAATCACAGATACGCAGTATTTT.

The V gene is TRBV7-7, the J gene TRBJ2-3, with a tentative D call TRBD1 (6 bases). V lost 5 bases to trimming and J lost 5 bases, with 20 bases between them. Germline loops: CDR1 SSHAT, CDR2 FNYEAQ (reference sequence). The CDR3 totals 16 residues. CDR3 loop: CASSLSGVMGVDTQYF. For the CDR3, the DNA is TGTGCCAGCAGCCTCTCAGGGGTAATGGGTGTAGATACGCAGTATTTT.

The gene calls are TRBV6-1 and TRBJ2-6; no definite D call. The CDR3 runs to 16 residues. In germline, CDR1 is MNHNS, CDR2 SASEGT. V was cut by 1 base and J by 4 bases, with 11 bases left in between. The CDR3, as DNA: TGTGCCAGCAGTGAAGGAACCTTCGGGGGGGCCAACGTCCTGACTTTC. Translation gives CASSEGTFGGANVLTF.

This rearrangement joins TRBV13 to TRBJ2-2; no firm D call. Deletions cut 6 bases from V and 3 bases from J, with 14 bases between. Germline loops: CDR1 PRHDT, CDR2 FYEKMQ (reference sequence). CDR3 length: 15 amino acids. Here the CDR3 reads CASRRPELYTGELFF. The CDR3 DNA follows: TGTGCCAGCAGACGACCGGAGCTTTACACCGGGGAGCTGTTTTTT.

J is TRBJ1-1 and V is TRBV19; the D is unclear. V lost 1 base and J 3 bases, leaving 6 bases between the germline ends. The germline gives CDR1 LNHDA, CDR2 SQIVND (reference sequence). The CDR3 extends over 13 amino acids. In nucleotides, the CDR3 is TGTGCCAGTAGTATAGTAGTCGACACTGAAGCTTTCTTT. Encoded protein: CASSIVVDTEAFF. The full variable domain, with the rest looked up from reference TRBV19 and TRBJ1-1, is DGGITQSPKYLFRKEGQNVTLSCEQNLNHDAMYWYRQDPGQGLRLIYYSQIVNDFQKGDIAEGYSVSREKKESFPLTVTSAQKNPTAFYLCASSIVVDTEAFFGQGTRLTVV.

The chain has TRBV5-1 and TRBJ2-5, with D hard to call. Germline V gene lookup returns CDR1 SGHRS and CDR2 YFSETQ. The germline V and J ends were trimmed by 1 base and 5 bases, with 21 bases remaining between them. This CDR3 contains 17 residues. Here the CDR3 reads CASSLRTGPQTVETQYF. The CDR3 region has the DNA TGCGCCAGCAGCTTGCGGACCGGGCCTCAAACGGTTGAGACCCAGTACTTC.

This chain links TRBV15 with TRBJ2-6; 7 bases are shared with TRBD1. CDR1 is LNHNV, CDR2 YYDKDF, per germline (reference sequence). J was trimmed by 4 bases and V by 3 bases; bases with no gene match: 3. CDR3 length: 15 amino acids. The CDR3 DNA sequence: TGTGCCACCAGCAGCAACAGGGGAGGGGCCAACGTCCTGACTTTC. This sequence encodes CATSSNRGGANVLTF.

The genes are TRBV6-5 and TRBJ1-1; perhaps TRBD1 as D (5 bases). V lost 6 bases and J 1 base, leaving 15 bases between the germline ends. Germline-derived CDR1 and CDR2 are MNHEY and SVGAGI. This CDR3 contains 15 residues. This chain's CDR3 is CASRPGTLANTEAFF. The CDR3 nucleotides read TGTGCCAGCAGACCCGGGACGCTAGCGAACACTGAAGCTTTCTTT.

This chain joins TRBV5-1 and TRBJ2-5; D may be TRBD1 (6 bases). Trimming stripped 2 bases from V and 2 bases from J, with 10 bases between. This CDR3 region has 14 residues. The germline CDR1 and CDR2 sequences are SGHRS and YFSETQ. CDR3 coding DNA: TGCGCCAGCAGCTTCGACAGGCCTCAAGAGACCCAGTACTTC. This encodes CASSFDRPQETQYF.

V is TRBV13 and J is TRBJ2-2, with D perhaps matching TRBD2 (6 bases). Germline V CDR1 and CDR2: PRHDT, FYEKMQ (reference sequence). CDR3 length equals 16 residues. Trimming left V 0 bases short and J 1 base short, with 9 bases between. The CDR3 nucleotides are TGTGCCAGCAGCTTAGGCGGGCGGGAGAACACCGGGGAGCTGTTTTTT. It specifies CASSLGGRENTGELFF.

The chain has TRBV7-2 and TRBJ2-3; D is possibly TRBD2 (5 bases). The ends were cut back, 2 bases at V and 2 bases at J, with 8 bases in the middle. The CDR3 consists of 14 residues. The germline V gene encodes CDR1 SGHTA and CDR2 FQGNSA. The CDR3 nucleotides are TGTGCCAGCAGCTTACGCGGACTCACAGATACGCAGTATTTT. This sequence encodes CASSLRGLTDTQYF.